Below are 19 T cell receptor beta chains sequenced from a single sample in a study of shared clonotypes between healthy human individuals. TCRdb keeps only in-frame clones here, not all; method: immunoSEQ multiplex PCR. The table lists around 980,000 clones, 75% to 85% of them singletons. The sequenced material came from memory CD4+ T cells from PBMCs. The subset: CD45RA-negative fraction. These receptors originate from a young man in good health. Some clones in this sample may be carry-over from other donors' samples.

V usage is TRBV9 and J usage is TRBJ2-7, with D perhaps matching TRBD1 or TRBD2 (5 bases each). The V gene lost 2 bases and the J gene lost 0 bases, with 9 bases spanning the gap. CDR1 is SGDLS and CDR2 is YYNGEE in the germline V gene. The CDR3 length is 14 residues. CDR3 in amino acids: CASSVTGASYEQYF. CDR3 coding DNA: TGTGCCAGCAGCGTTACCGGGGCCTCCTACGAGCAGTACTTC.

The chain recombines TRBV10-3 with TRBJ2-7; perhaps D is TRBD1 or TRBD2 (6 bases each). This CDR3 region has 13 residues. Trimming stripped 5 bases from V and 3 bases from J, with 11 bases between. Germline V gene data show CDR1 as ENHRY and CDR2 as SYGVKD. The CDR3 sequence: CAISKQGGYEQYF. The CDR3, as DNA: TGTGCCATCAGTAAACAGGGAGGCTACGAGCAGTACTTC.

This clone was seen a handful of times. The chain employs TRBV2 and TRBJ1-3; 9 bases match TRBD1. Germline CDR1 and CDR2: SNHLY and FYNNEI. V dropped 6 bases and J dropped 4; count of bases not matched to a gene: 1. The CDR3 runs 13 residues. The CDR3, as DNA: TGTGCCAGCAGAGGGACAGGGGGAAACACCATATATTTT. Translated: CASRGTGGNTIYF.

This chain joins TRBV5-6 and TRBJ2-6, with D uncertain. The CDR3 consists of 16 residues. The germline V and J ends were trimmed by 2 bases and 0 bases, with 9 bases remaining between them. Germline V gene sequence: CDR1 SGHDT, CDR2 YYEEEE. In DNA form, the CDR3 reads TGTGCCAGCAGCTTCCTAGGTATCTCTGGGGCCAACGTCCTGACTTTC. Translation: CASSFLGISGANVLTF.

The chain recombines TRBV2 with TRBJ1-3; maybe TRBD1 (5 bases). Germline V gene data show CDR1 as SNHLY and CDR2 as FYNNEI. This CDR3 has 16 residues. V was shortened by 6 bases and J by 0 bases, with 15 bases between the two germline ends. The CDR3 nucleotides are TGTGCCAGCAGCCAATTGGGACCGAACTCTGGAAACACCATATATTTT. Protein product: CASSQLGPNSGNTIYF.

V and J are TRBV13 and TRBJ1-2, with 7 bases fitting TRBD1. CDR3 size: 13 residues. The J segment lost 3 bases and the V segment lost 5 bases, leaving 3 bases of the junction unmatched. Germline V gives CDR1 PRHDT, CDR2 FYEKMQ (reference sequence). CDR3: CASSAGTDYGYTF. The CDR3 nucleotides read TGTGCCAGCAGCGCCGGGACAGACTATGGCTACACCTTC.

The V and J genes are TRBV5-6 and TRBJ2-4; the D gene could be TRBD1 or TRBD2 (5 bases each). Germline lookup yields CDR1 SGHDT and CDR2 YYEEEE. The CDR3 is 18 amino acids. Deletions cut 3 bases from V and 0 bases from J, with 19 bases between. CDR3 sequence reads: CASSSGRSGSIAKNIQYF. The CDR3 region has the DNA TGTGCCAGCAGCTCGGGGCGGTCGGGGAGTATAGCCAAAAACATTCAGTACTTC.

About this clone: A much larger clone is a single base away; this may be a read error. This chain uses TRBV4-1 with TRBJ1-2, with TRBD1 matching over 7 bases. This CDR3 comprises 14 residues. Germline V CDR1 and CDR2: MGHRA, YSYEKL. CDR3 loop: CVSSQDRVGYGYTF. CDR3 bases: TGCGTCAGCAGCCAAGACAGGGTGGGCTATGGCTACACCTTC.

This clone has just a few counts. The rearrangement links TRBV5-1 to TRBJ1-1; TRBD1 matches 10 bases. V was clipped by 4 bases and J by 4 bases; unmatched bases: 10. This CDR3 is 16 amino acids long. Per the germline V gene, CDR1 is SGHRS and CDR2 is YFSETQ. In DNA form, the CDR3 reads TGCGCCAGCAGCCACATCCGACAGGGGGCGAGCACTGAAGCTTTCTTT. The encoded protein is CASSHIRQGASTEAFF.

CDR3 coding DNA: TGTGCCAGCAGCCCGCAACTTACGCAGATAGGAGACACTGAAGCTTTCTTT. This codes for CASSPQLTQIGDTEAFF. The chain carries TRBV21-1 and TRBJ1-1. TRBV21-1 is a recognized pseudogene. This CDR3 comprises 17 residues.

The gene calls are TRBV18 and TRBJ2-5; 7 bases match TRBD2. CDR1 is KGHSH, CDR2 LQKENI, per germline. This CDR3 is built from 15 residues. V lost 1 base and J lost 5; bases outside the gene matches: 7. The CDR3 sequence is CASSPRGGRGETQYF. The CDR3, as DNA: TGTGCCAGCTCACCACGGGGCGGGAGAGGTGAGACCCAGTACTTC.

This clone has just a few counts. The chain carries TRBV7-3 and TRBJ2-2; 9 bases are a match to TRBD1. Trimming cost V 7 bases and J 4 bases; bases outside gene matches: 4. Germline V lookup: CDR1 SGHTA, CDR2 FQGTGA. The length of the CDR3 is 14 residues. The CDR3 DNA reads TGTGCCAGCAAACAGGGGGCTGTCACCGGGGAGCTGTTTTTT. It codes for CASKQGAVTGELFF.

The J gene is TRBJ2-7, the V gene TRBV7-2; D is possibly TRBD2 (6 bases). Germline V lookup: CDR1 SGHTA, CDR2 FQGNSA. Deletions cut 5 bases from V and 4 bases from J, with 15 bases between. The CDR3 is 14 residues long. The CDR3 region is CASSRRVAEYEQYF. CDR3 nucleotides: TGTGCCAGCAGCCGCCGGGTAGCGGAATACGAGCAGTACTTC.

V gene TRBV6-5 combines with J gene TRBJ1-5; D is uncertain. CDR1 and CDR2 from the germline V gene are MNHEY and SVGAGI. V was shortened by 6 bases and J by 6 bases, with 6 bases between the two germline ends. The CDR3 runs 11 residues. CDR3 bases: TGTGCCAGCAGCTCCAGTCAGCCCCAGCATTTT. Translated, it gives CASSSSQPQHF.

J is TRBJ2-7 and V is TRBV7-3; 9 nucleotides line up with TRBD1. Per the germline V gene, CDR1 is SGHTA and CDR2 is FQGTGA. V trimming: 5 bases; J trimming: 6 bases; junction bases outside the gene matches: 5. The CDR3 contains 13 residues. This chain's CDR3 is CASSLGTGREQYF. CDR3 nucleotide sequence: TGTGCCAGCAGCCTAGGGACAGGGCGCGAGCAGTACTTC.

V is TRBV2 and J is TRBJ2-1; D is unresolved. V lost 3 bases, J lost 0 bases, and 6 bases lay in between. Germline-derived CDR1 and CDR2 are SNHLY and FYNNEI. There are 14 residues in the CDR3. The CDR3 sequence is CASSEASSYNEQFF. The DNA for the CDR3 is TGTGCCAGCAGTGAGGCAAGCTCCTACAATGAGCAGTTCTTC.

The chain recombines TRBV18 with TRBJ1-1; TRBD1 agrees at 10 bases. Germline lookup yields CDR1 KGHSH and CDR2 LQKENI. This CDR3 has 13 amino acids. Trimming removed 3 bases from V and 11 bases from J; junction bases left unmatched: 6. CDR3 bases: TGTGCCAGCTCACCGCGACAGGGGGCGACCGCTTTCTTT. The encoded protein is CASSPRQGATAFF.

This clone was counted once. The CDR3, as DNA: TGCGCCAGCAGTCAATCCAATGCTAATAGCTCCTACGAGCAGTACTTC. Translating gives CASSQSNANSSYEQYF. The chain is built from TRBV23-1 and TRBJ2-7; D not certain. TRBV23-1 is flagged as an ORF with uncertain function. CDR3 size: 16 residues. V lost 0 bases and J lost 0, with 12 bases in between.

The rearrangement links TRBV27 to TRBJ1-3, with D possibly TRBD1 on 5 matching bases. The germline gives CDR1 MNHEY, CDR2 SMNVEV (reference sequence). There are 15 residues in the CDR3. V shed 8 bases and J shed 7 bases, with 21 bases lying between them. CDR3 in DNA: TGTGCCAGCGCTCCACCAGGGAACTTAAGGAACACCATATATTTT. Amino acids: CASAPPGNLRNTIYF.